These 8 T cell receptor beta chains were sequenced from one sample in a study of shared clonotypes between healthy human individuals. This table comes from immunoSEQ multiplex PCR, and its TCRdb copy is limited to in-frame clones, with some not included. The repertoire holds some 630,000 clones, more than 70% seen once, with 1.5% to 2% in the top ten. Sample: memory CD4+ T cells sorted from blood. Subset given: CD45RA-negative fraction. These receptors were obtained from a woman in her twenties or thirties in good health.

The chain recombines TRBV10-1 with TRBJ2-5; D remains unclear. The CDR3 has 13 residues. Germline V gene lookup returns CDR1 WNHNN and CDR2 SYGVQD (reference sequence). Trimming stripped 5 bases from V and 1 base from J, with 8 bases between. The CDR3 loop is CASSRNTQETQYF. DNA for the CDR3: TGCGCCAGCAGTCGGAACACCCAAGAGACCCAGTACTTC.

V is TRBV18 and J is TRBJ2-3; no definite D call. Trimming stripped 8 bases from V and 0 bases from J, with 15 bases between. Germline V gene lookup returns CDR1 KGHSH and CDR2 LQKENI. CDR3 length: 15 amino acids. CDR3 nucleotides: TGTGCCAGCACACGTTGGGGAACTAGCACAGATACGCAGTATTTT. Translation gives CASTRWGTSTDTQYF.

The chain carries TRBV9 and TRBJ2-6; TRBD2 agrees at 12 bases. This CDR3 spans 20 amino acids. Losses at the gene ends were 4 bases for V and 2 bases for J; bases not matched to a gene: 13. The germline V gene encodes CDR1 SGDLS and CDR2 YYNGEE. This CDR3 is CASSRGLAGFGGAGANVLTF. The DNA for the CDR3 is TGTGCCAGCAGCAGGGGACTAGCGGGTTTCGGAGGCGCTGGGGCCAACGTCCTGACTTTC.

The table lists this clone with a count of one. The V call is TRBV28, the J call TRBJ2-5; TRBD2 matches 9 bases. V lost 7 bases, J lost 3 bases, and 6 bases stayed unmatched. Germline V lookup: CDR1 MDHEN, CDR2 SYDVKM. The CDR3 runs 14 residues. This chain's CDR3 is CASTPAGGEETQYF. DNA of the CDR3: TGTGCCAGCACCCCCGCGGGGGGGGAAGAGACCCAGTACTTC.

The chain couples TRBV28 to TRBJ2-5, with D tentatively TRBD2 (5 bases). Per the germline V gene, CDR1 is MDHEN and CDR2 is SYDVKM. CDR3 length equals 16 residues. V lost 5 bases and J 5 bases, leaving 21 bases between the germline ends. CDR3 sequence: CASSTTLRGPGETQYF. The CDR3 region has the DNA TGTGCCAGCAGTACCACTCTCCGGGGTCCGGGTGAGACCCAGTACTTC.

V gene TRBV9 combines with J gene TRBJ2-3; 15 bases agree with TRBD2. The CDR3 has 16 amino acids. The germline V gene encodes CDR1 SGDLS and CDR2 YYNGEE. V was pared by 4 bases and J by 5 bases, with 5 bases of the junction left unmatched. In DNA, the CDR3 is TGTGCCAGCAGCTTCGGACTAGCGGGAGGGCGAGATACGCAGTATTTT. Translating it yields CASSFGLAGGRDTQYF.

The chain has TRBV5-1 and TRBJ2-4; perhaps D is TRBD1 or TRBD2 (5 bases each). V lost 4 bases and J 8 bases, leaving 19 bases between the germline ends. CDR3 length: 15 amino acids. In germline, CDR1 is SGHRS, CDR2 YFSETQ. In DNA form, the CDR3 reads TGCGCCAGCAGCCCCGCGTTGGGGGTCCTCCACATTCAGTACTTC. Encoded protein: CASSPALGVLHIQYF. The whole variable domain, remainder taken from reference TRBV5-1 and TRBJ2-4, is KAGVTQTPRYLIKTRGQQVTLSCSPISGHRSVSWYQQTPGQGLQFLFEYFSETQRNKGNFPGRFSGRQFSNSRSEMNVSTLELGDSALYLCASSPALGVLHIQYFGAGTRLSVL.

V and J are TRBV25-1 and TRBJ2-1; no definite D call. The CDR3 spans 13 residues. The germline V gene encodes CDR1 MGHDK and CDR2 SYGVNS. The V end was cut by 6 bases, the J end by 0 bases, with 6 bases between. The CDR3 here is CASSRASYNEQFF. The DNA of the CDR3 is TGTGCCAGCAGCCGGGCCTCCTACAATGAGCAGTTCTTC.